This TCR beta chain was observed in a study of CXCR3-negative and CXCR3-positive naive CD8 T cells. The authors made the TRB cDNA libraries by 5' RACE using UMI labels. TCRdb derives one entry per CDR3 protein from the 5' RACE reads, leaving out DNA. This table holds tens of thousands of distinct CDR3 sequences. General study findings and limits: Naive CXCR3-positive cells had TRB CDR3s more hydrophobic than those of CXCR3-negative naive cells.

Identification of naive CD8+ T cells rested on CD45RO-CCR7+CD27+CD95- status. About this clonotype: Its antigen is as yet unknown.

This CDR3 is 13 amino acids long. Germline V CDR1 and CDR2: SQVTM, ANQGSEA. V gene TRBV29-1 combines with J gene TRBJ2-7; TCRdb designates TRBD2, a call that cannot be tested without DNA. This TCR derives from a human donor in good health. Some clones in this sample may be carry-over from other donors' samples. The sequenced material came from naive CXCR3+ CD8+ T cells from blood. The subset here: CD45RO-CCR7+CD27+CD95- naive CD8+ T cells expressing CXCR3 (TNR3+). The CDR3 loop is CSVEAGVGYEQYF.